The next 3 T cell receptor beta chains were all read from a single sample in a study of blood T cell repertoires in COVID-19. Libraries were prepared by immunoSEQ multiplex PCR; TCRdb keeps only in-frame clonotypes and omits some of them. The data show around 260,000 clones, more than 85% seen once. The sample consisted of peripheral blood. All receptors come from a man aged 30 to 45 with acute or convalescent COVID-19.

This chain joins TRBV6-5 and TRBJ2-1, with 7 bases identical to TRBD1. After removal of 6 bases from V and 5 bases from J, the junction contained 4 bases not matched to a gene. Per germline, CDR1 MNHEY and CDR2 SVGAGI. The CDR3 contains 13 residues. The chain's CDR3 is CASRTGTDNEQFF. CDR3 coding DNA: TGTGCCAGCAGGACAGGGACGGACAATGAGCAGTTCTTC.

The chain has TRBV28 and TRBJ2-7; D unclear. V lost 3 bases and J 3 bases, leaving 6 bases between the germline ends. The CDR3 sequence is 12 residues long. Germline assignment: CDR1 MDHEN and CDR2 SYDVKM. CDR3 amino acids: CASSLPRYEQYF. The CDR3 nucleotides are TGTGCCAGCAGTTTGCCGCGCTACGAGCAGTACTTC. The full variable domain, completed using reference TRBV28 and TRBJ2-7, is DVKVTQSSRYLVKRTGEKVFLECVQDMDHENMFWYRQDPGLGLRLIYFSYDVKMKEKGDIPEGYSVSREKKERFSLILESASTNQTSMYLCASSLPRYEQYFGPGTRLTVT.

This chain joins TRBV7-3 and TRBJ1-1; the match to TRBD1 covers 7 bases. CDR3 length: 13 amino acids. With V trimmed by 6 bases and J by 4 bases, 5 bases remained unmatched. Germline CDR1 SGHTA, CDR2 FQGTGA. This CDR3 is CASSLGQTTEAFF. CDR3 coding DNA: TGTGCCAGCAGTTTGGGACAGACCACTGAAGCTTTCTTT. The full variable domain, completed using reference TRBV7-3 and TRBJ1-1, is GAGVSQTPSNKVTEKGKYVELRCDPISGHTALYWYRQSLGQGPEFLIYFQGTGAADDSGLPNDRFFAVRPEGSVSTLKIQRTERGDSAVYLCASSLGQTTEAFFGQGTRLTVV.